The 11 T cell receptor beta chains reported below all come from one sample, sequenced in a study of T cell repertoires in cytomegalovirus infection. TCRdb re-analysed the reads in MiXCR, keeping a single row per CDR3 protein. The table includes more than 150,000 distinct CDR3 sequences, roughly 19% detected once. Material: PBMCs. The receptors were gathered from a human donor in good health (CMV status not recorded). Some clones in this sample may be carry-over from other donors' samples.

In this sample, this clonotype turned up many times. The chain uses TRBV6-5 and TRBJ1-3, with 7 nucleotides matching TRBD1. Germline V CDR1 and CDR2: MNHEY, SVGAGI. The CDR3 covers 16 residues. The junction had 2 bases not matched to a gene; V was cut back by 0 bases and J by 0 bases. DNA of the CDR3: TGTGCCAGCAGTTACTCGACAGGGACCTCTGGAAACACCATATATTTT. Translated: CASSYSTGTSGNTIYF.

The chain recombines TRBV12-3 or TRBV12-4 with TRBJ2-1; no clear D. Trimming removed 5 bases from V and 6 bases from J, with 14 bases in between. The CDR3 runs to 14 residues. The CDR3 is CASSPHEKLNEQFF. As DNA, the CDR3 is TGTGCCAGCAGTCCACACGAGAAGCTCAATGAGCAGTTCTTC.

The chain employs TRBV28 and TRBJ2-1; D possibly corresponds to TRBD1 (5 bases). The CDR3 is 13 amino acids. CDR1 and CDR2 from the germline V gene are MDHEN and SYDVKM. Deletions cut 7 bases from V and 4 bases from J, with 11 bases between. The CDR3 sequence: CASTPDTYNEQFF. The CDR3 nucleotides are TGTGCCAGCACCCCGGACACATACAATGAGCAGTTCTTC.

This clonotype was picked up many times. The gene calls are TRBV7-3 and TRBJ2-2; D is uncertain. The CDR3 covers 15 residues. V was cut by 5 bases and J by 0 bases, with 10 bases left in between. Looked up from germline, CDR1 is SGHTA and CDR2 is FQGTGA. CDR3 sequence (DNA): TGTGCCAGCAGCCCAACTCATACGAACACCGGGGAGCTGTTTTTT. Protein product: CASSPTHTNTGELFF.

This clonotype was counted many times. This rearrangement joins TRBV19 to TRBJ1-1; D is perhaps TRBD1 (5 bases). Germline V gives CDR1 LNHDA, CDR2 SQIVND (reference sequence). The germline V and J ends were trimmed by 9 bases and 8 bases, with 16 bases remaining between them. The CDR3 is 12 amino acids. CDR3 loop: CASQRETGEAFF. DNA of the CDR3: TGTGCCAGCCAAAGAGAAACAGGAGAAGCTTTCTTT.

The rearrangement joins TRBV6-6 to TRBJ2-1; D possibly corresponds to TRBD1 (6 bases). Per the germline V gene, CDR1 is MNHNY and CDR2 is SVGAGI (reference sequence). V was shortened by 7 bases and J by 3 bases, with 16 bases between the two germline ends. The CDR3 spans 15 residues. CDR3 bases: TGTGCCAGCACCGACCCCAGGGGCGGCTACAATGAGCAGTTCTTC. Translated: CASTDPRGGYNEQFF.

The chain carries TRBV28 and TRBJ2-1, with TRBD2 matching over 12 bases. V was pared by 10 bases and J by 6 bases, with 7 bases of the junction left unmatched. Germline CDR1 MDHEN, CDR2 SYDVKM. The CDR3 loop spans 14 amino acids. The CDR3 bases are TGTGCCACCCTGACTAGCGGGAGTGTCAATGAGCAGTTCTTC. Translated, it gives CATLTSGSVNEQFF.

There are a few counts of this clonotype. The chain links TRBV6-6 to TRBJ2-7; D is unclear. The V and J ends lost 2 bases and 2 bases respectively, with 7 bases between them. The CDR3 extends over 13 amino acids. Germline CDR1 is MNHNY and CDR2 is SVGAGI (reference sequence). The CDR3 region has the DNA TGTGCCAGCAGTTACAAGAGAACCTACGAGCAGTACTTC. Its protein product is CASSYKRTYEQYF.

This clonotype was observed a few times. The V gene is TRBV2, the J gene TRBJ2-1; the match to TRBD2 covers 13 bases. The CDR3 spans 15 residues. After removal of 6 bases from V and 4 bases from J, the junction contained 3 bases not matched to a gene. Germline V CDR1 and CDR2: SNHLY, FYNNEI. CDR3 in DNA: TGTGCCAGCAGAGGGACTAGCGGGAATTACAATGAGCAGTTCTTC. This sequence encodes CASRGTSGNYNEQFF.

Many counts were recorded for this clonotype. CDR3 DNA sequence: TGTGCCAGCAGTCCTCGACGGTACACTGAAGCTTTCTTT. It encodes CASSPRRYTEAFF. This chain links TRBV28 with TRBJ1-1; unclear D gene. The V end was cut by 5 bases, the J end by 3 bases, with 10 bases between. Germline lookup yields CDR1 MDHEN and CDR2 SYDVKM. The CDR3 contains 13 residues.

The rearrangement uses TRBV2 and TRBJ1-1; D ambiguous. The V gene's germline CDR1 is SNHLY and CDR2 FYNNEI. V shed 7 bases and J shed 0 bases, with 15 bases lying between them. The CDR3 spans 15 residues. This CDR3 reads CASNARSRLNTEAFF. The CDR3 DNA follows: TGTGCCAGCAATGCCCGGAGCCGCCTGAACACTGAAGCTTTCTTT.